This T cell receptor beta chain was identified during a study of blood T cell repertoires in COVID-19. Study-level background: Acute and convalescent COVID-19 samples came from the United States, Italy and Spain. The analysed material was cDNA or gDNA that came from T cells, B-cell-depleted T cells, or PBMCs.

Profiled with immunoSEQ multiplex PCR; TCRdb holds only in-frame clones, not every one. This table has roughly 160,000 clones, 75% to 85% appearing once. Germline V gene lookup returns CDR1 KGHDR and CDR2 SFDVKD. V shed 0 bases and J shed 0 bases, with 10 bases lying between them. The CDR3 is 16 amino acids. This TCR was sampled from a woman in her sixties or seventies with COVID-19, enrolled during active disease. This chain connects TRBV24-1 to TRBJ2-5; a weak D match, TRBD1 (6 bases). What was sequenced was peripheral blood. CDR3 amino acids: CATSDLGDTNQETQYF. The CDR3 DNA follows: TGTGCCACCAGTGATTTGGGGGACACCAACCAAGAGACCCAGTACTTC.